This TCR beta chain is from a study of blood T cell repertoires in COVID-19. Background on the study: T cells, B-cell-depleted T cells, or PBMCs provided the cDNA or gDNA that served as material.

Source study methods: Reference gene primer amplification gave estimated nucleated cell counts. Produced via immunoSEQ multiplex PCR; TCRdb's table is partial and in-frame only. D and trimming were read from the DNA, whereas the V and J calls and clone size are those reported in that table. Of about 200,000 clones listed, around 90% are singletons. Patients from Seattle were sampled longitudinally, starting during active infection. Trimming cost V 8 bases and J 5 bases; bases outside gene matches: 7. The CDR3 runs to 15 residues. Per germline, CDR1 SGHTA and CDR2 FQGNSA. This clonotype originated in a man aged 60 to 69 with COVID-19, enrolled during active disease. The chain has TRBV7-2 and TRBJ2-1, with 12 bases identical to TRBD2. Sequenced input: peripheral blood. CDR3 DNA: TGTGCCAGCGTAATGACTAGCGGGAGCGACAATGAGCAGTTCTTC. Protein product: CASVMTSGSDNEQFF.